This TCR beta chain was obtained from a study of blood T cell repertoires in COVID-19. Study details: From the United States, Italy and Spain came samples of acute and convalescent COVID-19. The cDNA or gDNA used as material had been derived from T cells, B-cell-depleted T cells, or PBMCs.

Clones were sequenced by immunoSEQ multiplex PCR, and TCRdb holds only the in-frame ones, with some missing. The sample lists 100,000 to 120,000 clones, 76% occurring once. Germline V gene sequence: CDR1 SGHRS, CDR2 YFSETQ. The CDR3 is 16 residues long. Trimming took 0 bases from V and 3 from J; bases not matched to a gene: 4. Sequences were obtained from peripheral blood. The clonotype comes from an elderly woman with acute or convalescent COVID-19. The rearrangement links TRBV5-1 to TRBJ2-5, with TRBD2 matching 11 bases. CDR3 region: CASSLVASGGKETQYF. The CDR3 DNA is TGCGCCAGCAGCTTGGTGGCTAGCGGGGGGAAAGAGACCCAGTACTTC.